The text below deals with one TCR beta chain. Antigen unknown. The data are from a study of regulatory T cells in long-lasting Graves disease. Broader study findings: Comparison showed that persistent patients shared more public clonotypes (2,741) than new patients (966).

Germline V CDR1 and CDR2: MGHRA, YSYEKL. This CDR3 contains 15 residues. V was pared by 1 base and J by 3 bases, with 13 bases between. Arm-PCR with iRepertoire HTBI primers amplified the CDR3 regions for these TCR beta libraries. TCRdb fed the multiplex PCR reads into MiXCR, producing one record per CDR3 protein. This table has 550,000 to 700,000 distinct CDR3 sequences, approximately 16% appearing once. Time point indicated: newly diagnosed GD, antithyroid drugs for less than 3 months. RNA isolated from PBMCs was used to make the TCR library. The same data also contributed to another study, on T cells in Graves' hyperthyroidism and ophthalmopathy.

The sequenced sample was peripheral blood mononuclear cells (PBMCs), obtained at new diagnosis, from a patient treated with antithyroid drugs. This chain links TRBV4-1 with TRBJ2-7; D ambiguous. The TCR comes from a man aged 18 to 30 with Graves disease. CDR3 region: CASSQAATDLYEQYF. The CDR3 region has the DNA TGCGCCAGCAGCCAAGCCGCCACGGACCTCTACGAGCAGTACTTC.